This T cell receptor beta chain was identified during a study of shared clonotypes between healthy human individuals. General study findings and limits: Naive subsets generally exceeded memory subsets in estimated richness.

Libraries were prepared by immunoSEQ multiplex PCR; TCRdb keeps only in-frame clonotypes and omits some of them. The sample contains about 1 million clones, more than 65% of which appear only once. This clone was picked up a small number of times. Its antigen is not identified. This CDR3 is built from 14 residues. Germline CDR1 reads LNHDA; CDR2 reads SQIVND (reference sequence). Between the trimmed V and J ends, which lost 7 bases and 4 bases, there was a span of 16 bases. The sample was memory CD4+ T cells sorted from blood. The subset here: CD45RA-negative fraction. The chain is built from TRBV19 and TRBJ1-2, with a possible D match to TRBD1 (5 bases). The receptor was isolated from a man aged 18 to 30 in good health. Written as DNA, the CDR3 is TGTGCCAGTACCCCAGGTCACGGGGGCTATGGCTACACCTTC. It is translated as CASTPGHGGYGYTF.